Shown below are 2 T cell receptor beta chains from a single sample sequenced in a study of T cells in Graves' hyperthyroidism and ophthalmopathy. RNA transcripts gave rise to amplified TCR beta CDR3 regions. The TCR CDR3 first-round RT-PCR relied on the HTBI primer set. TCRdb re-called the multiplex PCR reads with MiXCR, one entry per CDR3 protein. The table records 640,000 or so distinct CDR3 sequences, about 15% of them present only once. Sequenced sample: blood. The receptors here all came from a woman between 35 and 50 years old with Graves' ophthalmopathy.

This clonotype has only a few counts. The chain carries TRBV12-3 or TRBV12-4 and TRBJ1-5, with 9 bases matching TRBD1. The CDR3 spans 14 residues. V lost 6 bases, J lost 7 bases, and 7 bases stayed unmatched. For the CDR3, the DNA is TGTGCCAGCAGGACAGGGGGGCGAGGACAGCCCCAGCATTTT. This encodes CASRTGGRGQPQHF.

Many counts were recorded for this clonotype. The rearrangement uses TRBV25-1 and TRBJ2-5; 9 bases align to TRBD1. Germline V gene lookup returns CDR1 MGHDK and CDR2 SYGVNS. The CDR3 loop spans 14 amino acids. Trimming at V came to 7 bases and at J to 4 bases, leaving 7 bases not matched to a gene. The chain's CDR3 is CASNPDRGGETQYF. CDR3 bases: TGTGCCAGCAATCCGGACAGGGGAGGAGAGACCCAGTACTTC. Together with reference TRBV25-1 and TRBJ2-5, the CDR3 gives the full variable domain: EADIYQTPRYLVIGTGKKITLECSQTMGHDKMYWYQQDPGMELHLIHYSYGVNSTEKGDLSSESTVSRIRTEHFPLTLESARPSHTSQYLCASNPDRGGETQYFGPGTRLLVL.